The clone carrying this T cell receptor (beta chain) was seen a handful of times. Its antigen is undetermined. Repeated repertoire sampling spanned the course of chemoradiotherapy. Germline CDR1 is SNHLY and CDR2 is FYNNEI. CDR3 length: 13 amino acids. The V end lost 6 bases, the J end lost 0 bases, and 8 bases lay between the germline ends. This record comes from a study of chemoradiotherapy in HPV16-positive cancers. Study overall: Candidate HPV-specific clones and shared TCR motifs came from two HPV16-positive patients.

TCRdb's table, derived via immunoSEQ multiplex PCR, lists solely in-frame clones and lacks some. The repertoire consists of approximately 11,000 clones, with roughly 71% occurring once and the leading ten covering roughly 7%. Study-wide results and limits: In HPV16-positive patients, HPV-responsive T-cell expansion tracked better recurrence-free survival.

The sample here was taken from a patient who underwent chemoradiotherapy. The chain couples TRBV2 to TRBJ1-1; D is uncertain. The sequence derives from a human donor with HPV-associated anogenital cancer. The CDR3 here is CASRADMNTEAFF. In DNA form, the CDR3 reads TGTGCCAGCAGAGCAGACATGAACACTGAAGCTTTCTTT.